This T cell receptor (beta chain) originates from a study of preoperative IRX-2 immunotherapy in early breast cancer. Produced via immunoSEQ multiplex PCR; TCRdb's table is partial and in-frame only. Of 25,000 to 30,000 clones listed, 65% to 85% are singletons. Treatment defined: preoperative locoregional IRX-2 cytokine immunotherapy. Preoperative locoregional IRX-2 cytokine immunotherapy was tested in the phase Ib source study. Germline V CDR1 and CDR2: MNHNS, SASEGT. The CDR3 runs 15 residues. With 0 bases removed from V and 2 bases from J, the gap between germline ends came to 11 bases. This sequence was found in a human donor with breast cancer. The chain links TRBV6-1 to TRBJ2-7; maybe TRBD2 (5 bases). This material was acquired from a patient treated with IRX-2 immunotherapy. The CDR3 region is CASSEALRGAYEQYF. Here the CDR3 DNA reads TGTGCCAGCAGTGAAGCTCTTCGGGGTGCCTACGAGCAGTACTTC.